The 10 T cell receptor beta chains reported below all come from one sample, sequenced in a study of T cells in Graves' hyperthyroidism and ophthalmopathy. RNA transcripts were the template for amplifying TCR beta CDR3 regions. In the first-round RT-PCR of the TCR CDR3, the HTBI primer set was used. TCRdb redid the calling of the multiplex PCR reads with MiXCR, one entry per CDR3 protein. The sample lists approximately 600,000 distinct CDR3 sequences; around 16% were seen once. Sample: blood. The source of these receptors is a woman aged 30 to 39 with Graves' hyperthyroidism.

This clonotype showed up many times. The chain has TRBV5-1 and TRBJ1-1; D gene unclear. Germline assignment: CDR1 SGHRS and CDR2 YFSETQ. V lost 4 bases and J lost 1, with 14 bases in between. CDR3 length equals 15 residues. The CDR3 DNA sequence: TGCGCCAGCAGCCTCTCCGCTAGAGGGAACACTGAAGCTTTCTTT. This sequence encodes CASSLSARGNTEAFF. Filled out from reference TRBV5-1 and TRBJ1-1, the complete variable domain reads KAGVTQTPRYLIKTRGQQVTLSCSPISGHRSVSWYQQTPGQGLQFLFEYFSETQRNKGNFPGRFSGRQFSNSRSEMNVSTLELGDSALYLCASSLSARGNTEAFFGQGTRLTVV.

This clonotype occurred many times. This chain links TRBV28 with TRBJ1-1, with D possibly matching TRBD1 (6 bases). The germline V gene has CDR1 MDHEN and CDR2 SYDVKM. The CDR3 is made up of 17 amino acids. V lost 2 bases and J 1 base, leaving 17 bases between the germline ends. In DNA form, the CDR3 reads TGTGCCAGCAGTTTACTTCTCGCCGGGACAACGAACACTGAAGCTTTCTTT. It encodes CASSLLLAGTTNTEAFF.

Comment on this clonotype: A read error is possible here, since a much larger clone lies one base away. The chain has TRBV7-2 and TRBJ1-5, with unresolved D. V lost 2 bases, J lost 6 bases, and 5 bases lay in between. The CDR3 totals 12 residues. In germline, CDR1 is SGHTA, CDR2 FQGNSA. The CDR3 reads CASSLQAQPQHF. Here the CDR3 DNA reads TGTGCCAGCAGCTTACAGGCTCAGCCCCAGCATTTT.

This clonotype was detected only a few times. The chain uses TRBV19 and TRBJ2-7; maybe TRBD1 (6 bases). Per germline, CDR1 LNHDA and CDR2 SQIVND (reference sequence). Trimming took 7 bases from V and 1 from J, leaving 11 bases between them. The CDR3 is 13 amino acids. The CDR3 DNA reads TGTGCCAGTATGGGCGACAGGTCCTACGAGCAGTACTTC. This encodes CASMGDRSYEQYF.

Concerning this clonotype: Its ends do not fully match the called genes, so a read error is possible. The rearrangement uses TRBV12-5 and TRBJ1-5; possible D gene TRBD1, 5 bases. This CDR3 contains 13 residues. CDR1 is LGHNT and CDR2 is FRNRAP in the germline V gene. DNA for the CDR3: TGCCTAGTAAGAGGGGTAGGTTGGCAGCCCCAGCATTTT. Translated: CLVRGVGWQPQHF.

This clonotype was seen only a few times. The rearrangement links TRBV20-1 to TRBJ2-3, with D possibly TRBD2 on 6 matching bases. V lost 1 base to trimming and J lost 5 bases, with 10 bases between them. The CDR3 loop spans 13 amino acids. CDR1 and CDR2 from the germline V gene are DFQATT and SNEGSKA (reference sequence). The CDR3 loop reads CSARVPAGDTQYF. The CDR3 DNA reads as TGCAGTGCTAGAGTTCCAGCGGGAGATACGCAGTATTTT.

This clonotype came up a few times. This rearrangement joins TRBV6-6 to TRBJ2-5; D perhaps matches TRBD2 (5 bases). The CDR3 sequence is 15 residues long. Germline-derived CDR1 and CDR2 are MNHNY and SVGAGI (reference sequence). Trimming cost V 2 bases and J 2 bases, with 12 bases left between them. CDR3 nucleotides: TGTGCCAGCAGTTACGGCGGGTATAAGCAAGAGACCCAGTACTTC. It specifies CASSYGGYKQETQYF.

In this sample, this clonotype turned up many times. The chain recombines TRBV13 with TRBJ1-2; the D is unclear. Trimming took off 0 bases at V and 5 bases at J, with 13 bases between the two ends. CDR3 size: 15 residues. CDR1 and CDR2 from the germline V gene are PRHDT and FYEKMQ (reference sequence). CDR3 nucleotides: TGTGCCAGCAGCTTAGGAGGGAATCCCGGATATGGCTACACCTTC. As protein: CASSLGGNPGYGYTF.

The chain links TRBV7-9 to TRBJ2-1; TRBD2 might be the D (6 bases). The CDR3 totals 15 residues. With 2 bases removed from V and 5 bases from J, the gap between germline ends came to 13 bases. Germline loops: CDR1 SEHNR, CDR2 FQNEAQ (reference sequence). CDR3 amino acids: CASSLLAGTHNEQFF. The CDR3 nucleotides read TGTGCCAGCAGCTTACTCGCGGGAACCCACAATGAGCAGTTCTTC. The whole variable domain, remainder taken from reference TRBV7-9 and TRBJ2-1, is DTGVSQNPRHKITKRGQNVTFRCDPISEHNRLYWYRQTLGQGPEFLTYFQNEAQLEKSRLLSDRFSAERPKGSFSTLEIQRTEQGDSAMYLCASSLLAGTHNEQFFGPGTRLTVL.

In its sample, this clonotype was seen many times. This chain uses TRBV28 with TRBJ2-3; 7 positions match TRBD2. Germline CDR1 reads MDHEN; CDR2 reads SYDVKM. The CDR3 has 15 residues. J lost 0 bases, V lost 6 bases, and 6 bases had no gene match. The CDR3 protein is CASRHSGTSTDTQYF. The CDR3, as DNA: TGTGCCAGCAGACACAGCGGGACCAGCACAGATACGCAGTATTTT.